The rows below give T cell receptor beta chains drawn from one sample of a study of blood T cells in healthy people across ages. TCRdb analysed the 5' RACE reads with MiXCR anew, one entry per CDR3 protein. The sample lists hundreds of thousands of distinct CDR3 sequences, more than 55% occurring once. The source material was blood. The receptors shown here come from a man between 40 and 49 years old in good health. The CDR3 runs from the conserved cysteine through the conserved F or W. Each record gives: J gene, D gene, clone size, V gene, CDR3 DNA, CDR3 protein. D genes are given only for firm matches. Clone size is shown for a subset of rows, as once, few, many or a class of expanded clone.

j_call: TRBJ2-3
d_call: .
clone_size: few
v_call: TRBV28
cdr3_nt: TGTGCCACGTTACAGAGCACAGATACGCAGTATTTT
cdr3_aa: CATLQSTDTQYF

j_call: TRBJ2-7
d_call: .
clone_size: .
v_call: TRBV6-1
cdr3_nt: TGTGCCAGCAGTGAAGGAGTCGACAGCTCCTACGAGCAGTACTTC
cdr3_aa: CASSEGVDSSYEQYF

j_call: TRBJ1-5
d_call: .
clone_size: .
v_call: TRBV4-1
cdr3_nt: TGCGCCAGTCAGGGTAAGCCCCAGCATTTT
cdr3_aa: CASQGKPQHF

j_call: TRBJ1-5
d_call: .
clone_size: .
v_call: TRBV7-2
cdr3_nt: TGTGCCAGCAGCCCCGGGACTATTCAGCCCCAGCATTTT
cdr3_aa: CASSPGTIQPQHF

j_call: TRBJ1-2
d_call: .
clone_size: .
v_call: TRBV2
cdr3_nt: TGTGCCAGCAGTGATGCGGGACGGGTATATGGCTACACCTTC
cdr3_aa: CASSDAGRVYGYTF

j_call: TRBJ2-2
d_call: .
clone_size: .
v_call: TRBV9
cdr3_nt: TGTGCCAGCAGCGTAGGTTACGGGGAGCTGTTTTTT
cdr3_aa: CASSVGYGELFF

j_call: TRBJ2-2
d_call: TRBD1
clone_size: .
v_call: TRBV9
cdr3_nt: TGTGCCAGCAGCGTTGACAGGGGGGACACCGGGGAGCTGTTTTTT
cdr3_aa: CASSVDRGDTGELFF

j_call: TRBJ2-1
d_call: TRBD1
clone_size: .
v_call: TRBV3-1
cdr3_nt: TGTGCCAGCAGCCAAGTGGGACAGGGTTTCTACAATGAGCAGTTCTTC
cdr3_aa: CASSQVGQGFYNEQFF

j_call: TRBJ1-1
d_call: .
clone_size: few
v_call: TRBV20-1
cdr3_nt: TGCAGTGCAAAGAGGGCAGGCTGGGAGACTGAAGCTTTCTTT
cdr3_aa: CSAKRAGWETEAFF

j_call: TRBJ2-7
d_call: .
clone_size: few
v_call: TRBV9
cdr3_nt: TGTGCCAGCAGCGCAACCGGGACCGAATACGAGCAGTACTTC
cdr3_aa: CASSATGTEYEQYF

j_call: TRBJ2-7
d_call: TRBD2
clone_size: once
v_call: TRBV3-1
cdr3_nt: TGTGCCAGCAGCCTCCCGCTAGCGGGGCACTACAATGAGCAGTACTTC
cdr3_aa: CASSLPLAGHYNEQYF

j_call: TRBJ1-1
d_call: TRBD1
clone_size: once
v_call: TRBV6-5
cdr3_nt: TGTGCCAGCAGTTACTCGCGACAGGGGGCCTCTGAAGCTTTCTTT
cdr3_aa: CASSYSRQGASEAFF

j_call: TRBJ2-3
d_call: TRBD2
clone_size: .
v_call: TRBV3-1
cdr3_nt: TGTGCCAGCAGCCAGACTAGCGGGGGCTCCCCAGATACGCAGTATTTT
cdr3_aa: CASSQTSGGSPDTQYF

j_call: TRBJ1-2
d_call: .
clone_size: .
v_call: TRBV12-3/TRBV12-4
cdr3_nt: TGTGCCAGCAGTTTAGCCCTAACAGGATCTAATGGCTACACCTTC
cdr3_aa: CASSLALTGSNGYTF

j_call: TRBJ2-3
d_call: .
clone_size: .
v_call: TRBV29-1
cdr3_nt: TGCAGCGTCGTATTCGGACAGACAGATACGCAGTATTTT
cdr3_aa: CSVVFGQTDTQYF

j_call: TRBJ2-7
d_call: TRBD1
clone_size: once
v_call: TRBV7-2
cdr3_nt: TGTGCCAGCAGCGCAGGACAGGGTGTCGATGAGCAGTACTTC
cdr3_aa: CASSAGQGVDEQYF

j_call: TRBJ1-6
d_call: .
clone_size: many
v_call: TRBV7-9
cdr3_nt: TGTGCCAGCAGGGACTCCGGGGGGAGGGATTCACCCCTCCACTTT
cdr3_aa: CASRDSGGRDSPLHF

j_call: TRBJ1-2
d_call: .
clone_size: .
v_call: TRBV12-1
cdr3_nt: TGTGCCAGCAGCCCCTGGGACAGATTCTATGGCTACACCTTC
cdr3_aa: CASSPWDRFYGYTF

j_call: TRBJ2-5
d_call: .
clone_size: .
v_call: TRBV27
cdr3_nt: TGTGCCAGCAGTCGTGGTCCTGGGGAGCAGTACTTC
cdr3_aa: CASSRGPGEQYF

j_call: TRBJ1-4
d_call: TRBD1
clone_size: once
v_call: TRBV29-1
cdr3_nt: TGCAGCGTCCGACAGGGGATAAGTGAAAAACTGTTTTTT
cdr3_aa: CSVRQGISEKLFF

j_call: TRBJ2-7
d_call: .
clone_size: .
v_call: TRBV2
cdr3_nt: TGTGCCAGCAGTCCCTTCAGGGACTCGGGCGAGCAGTACTTC
cdr3_aa: CASSPFRDSGEQYF

j_call: TRBJ2-1
d_call: TRBD1
clone_size: many
v_call: TRBV6-2/TRBV6-3
cdr3_nt: TGTGCCAGCAGTAACAGGGGCAATTACAATGAGCAGTTCTTC
cdr3_aa: CASSNRGNYNEQFF

j_call: TRBJ2-3
d_call: .
clone_size: .
v_call: TRBV14
cdr3_nt: TGTGCCAGCAGCCAACAACCCTTTGATAGCGGAGGCACAGATACGCAGTATTTT
cdr3_aa: CASSQQPFDSGGTDTQYF

j_call: TRBJ1-5
d_call: .
clone_size: few
v_call: TRBV6-1
cdr3_nt: TGTGCCAGCAGGCCTGACACCTACAATCAGCCCCAGCATTTT
cdr3_aa: CASRPDTYNQPQHF

j_call: TRBJ2-1
d_call: TRBD1
clone_size: .
v_call: TRBV3-1
cdr3_nt: TGTGCCAGCGGCAGGGGGAATGAGCAGTTCTTC
cdr3_aa: CASGRGNEQFF

j_call: TRBJ2-1
d_call: TRBD2
clone_size: .
v_call: TRBV7-2
cdr3_nt: TGTGCCAGCAGCTCTTTAGCGGGAGTAAATGAGCAGTTCTTC
cdr3_aa: CASSSLAGVNEQFF

j_call: TRBJ2-1
d_call: TRBD2
clone_size: once
v_call: TRBV7-2
cdr3_nt: TGTGCCAGCAGCAGGACCGGGACTAGCGGGAGCTATGAGCAGTTCTTC
cdr3_aa: CASSRTGTSGSYEQFF

j_call: TRBJ2-7
d_call: .
clone_size: .
v_call: TRBV28
cdr3_nt: TGTGCCAGCAGTTTAACGTACGGGCCTCAGCGCTACGAGCAGTACTTC
cdr3_aa: CASSLTYGPQRYEQYF

j_call: TRBJ1-2
d_call: .
clone_size: once
v_call: TRBV7-9
cdr3_nt: TGTGCCGGCAGCTTAAGCCGAACAGGGTATCGGGGTGGCTACACCTTC
cdr3_aa: CAGSLSRTGYRGGYTF

j_call: TRBJ2-3
d_call: .
clone_size: few
v_call: TRBV29-1
cdr3_nt: TGCAGCGTCGATGAAGCGACGATAGATACGCAGTATTTT
cdr3_aa: CSVDEATIDTQYF

j_call: TRBJ1-5
d_call: .
clone_size: .
v_call: TRBV4-3
cdr3_nt: TGCGCCAGCAGCCAAGACAGGGCTAGCAATCAGCCCCAGCATTTT
cdr3_aa: CASSQDRASNQPQHF

j_call: TRBJ2-1
d_call: TRBD1
clone_size: .
v_call: TRBV27
cdr3_nt: TGTGCCAGCAGTTATGACAGGGCAGGGAATGAGCAGTTCTTC
cdr3_aa: CASSYDRAGNEQFF

j_call: TRBJ2-3
d_call: .
clone_size: .
v_call: TRBV6-1
cdr3_nt: TGTGCCAGCACCCCGGGGGGCTCAGATACGCAGTATTTT
cdr3_aa: CASTPGGSDTQYF

j_call: TRBJ2-1
d_call: .
clone_size: .
v_call: TRBV28
cdr3_nt: TGTGCCAGCAGTACCTCGCTGACGGTAGACTCCTACAATGAGCAGTTCTTC
cdr3_aa: CASSTSLTVDSYNEQFF

j_call: TRBJ1-2
d_call: .
clone_size: .
v_call: TRBV20-1
cdr3_nt: TGCAGTGCTAGAGTTGCCCAGGGAGGTAACTATGGCTACACCTTC
cdr3_aa: CSARVAQGGNYGYTF

j_call: TRBJ2-1
d_call: TRBD2
clone_size: .
v_call: TRBV29-1
cdr3_nt: TGCAGCGTTGAATCGGCCGGGAGGCGGTTCTTC
cdr3_aa: CSVESAGRRFF

j_call: TRBJ2-1
d_call: .
clone_size: .
v_call: TRBV7-9
cdr3_nt: TGTGCCAGCAGCCCTTACGAGCTCTACAATGAGCAGTTCTTC
cdr3_aa: CASSPYELYNEQFF

j_call: TRBJ2-1
d_call: TRBD2
clone_size: .
v_call: TRBV3-1
cdr3_nt: TGTGCCAGCAGCCAAGATATCGCGGGGGGACCCTACAATGAGCAGTTCTTC
cdr3_aa: CASSQDIAGGPYNEQFF

j_call: TRBJ1-5
d_call: .
clone_size: .
v_call: TRBV12-3/TRBV12-4
cdr3_nt: TGTGCCAGCAGTTTATACCGGGACCGACACTCCAATCAGCCCCAGCATTTT
cdr3_aa: CASSLYRDRHSNQPQHF

j_call: TRBJ2-4
d_call: TRBD2
clone_size: .
v_call: TRBV3-1
cdr3_nt: TGTGCCAGCAGCCCGGGACTAGCGGGTACTCTAGCCAAAAACATTCAGTACTTC
cdr3_aa: CASSPGLAGTLAKNIQYF

j_call: TRBJ1-2
d_call: TRBD1
clone_size: .
v_call: TRBV19
cdr3_nt: TGTGCCAGTAAAGATTCGGGACAGCTATATGGCTACACCTTC
cdr3_aa: CASKDSGQLYGYTF

j_call: TRBJ2-6
d_call: TRBD2
clone_size: .
v_call: TRBV5-4
cdr3_nt: TGTGCCAGCAGGGGGGGGACCTCTGGGGCCAACGTCCTGACTTTC
cdr3_aa: CASRGGTSGANVLTF

j_call: TRBJ2-3
d_call: TRBD1
clone_size: .
v_call: TRBV7-2
cdr3_nt: TGTGCCAGCAGCCGACGGGACAGGGTAATTGATACGCAGTATTTT
cdr3_aa: CASSRRDRVIDTQYF

j_call: TRBJ2-1
d_call: .
clone_size: few
v_call: TRBV7-6
cdr3_nt: TGTGCCAGCAGCCAGGGACGTAACGGAAACAATGAGCAGTTCTTC
cdr3_aa: CASSQGRNGNNEQFF

j_call: TRBJ1-2
d_call: .
clone_size: few
v_call: TRBV10-3
cdr3_nt: TGTGCCATCAGTGTGAGTGGGTATGGCTACACCTTC
cdr3_aa: CAISVSGYGYTF

j_call: TRBJ2-2
d_call: .
clone_size: .
v_call: TRBV2
cdr3_nt: TGTGCCAGCAGTGTCCCCACGGGGCGAGGCACCGGGGAGCTGTTTTTT
cdr3_aa: CASSVPTGRGTGELFF

j_call: TRBJ2-2
d_call: TRBD2
clone_size: .
v_call: TRBV6-2/TRBV6-3
cdr3_nt: TGTGCCAGCAGTTCCCTCGGTAGCGGGGCCGGGGAGCTGTTTTTT
cdr3_aa: CASSSLGSGAGELFF

j_call: TRBJ2-7
d_call: .
clone_size: .
v_call: TRBV6-2/TRBV6-3
cdr3_nt: TGTGCCACCAGGAACCGATGGGGGTCCTACGAGCAGTACTTC
cdr3_aa: CATRNRWGSYEQYF

j_call: TRBJ2-1
d_call: .
clone_size: .
v_call: TRBV27
cdr3_nt: TGTGCCAGCAGTTTCTTGACAGCGTCCTACAATGAGCAGTTCTTC
cdr3_aa: CASSFLTASYNEQFF

j_call: TRBJ2-5
d_call: .
clone_size: .
v_call: TRBV12-3/TRBV12-4
cdr3_nt: TGTGCCAGCAGTTTCGGGACGGGCGGGGAGACCCAGTACTTC
cdr3_aa: CASSFGTGGETQYF

j_call: TRBJ2-1
d_call: .
clone_size: .
v_call: TRBV7-2
cdr3_nt: TGTGCCAGCAGTAATCAGGGACGCACGCAGTTCTTC
cdr3_aa: CASSNQGRTQFF

j_call: TRBJ1-1
d_call: TRBD1
clone_size: .
v_call: TRBV6-6
cdr3_nt: TGTGCCAGCAGAGTCCCAGGGGGCACTGAAGCTTTCTTT
cdr3_aa: CASRVPGGTEAFF

j_call: TRBJ1-5
d_call: TRBD1
clone_size: .
v_call: TRBV18
cdr3_nt: TGTGCCAGCTCACCAGCGGGACAGGACCGGGCCCAGCATTTT
cdr3_aa: CASSPAGQDRAQHF

j_call: TRBJ1-2
d_call: .
clone_size: .
v_call: TRBV3-1
cdr3_nt: TGTGCCAGCAGCCAAGCGCCGGACGAAGATGGCTACACCTTC
cdr3_aa: CASSQAPDEDGYTF

j_call: TRBJ2-5
d_call: TRBD1
clone_size: .
v_call: TRBV20-1
cdr3_nt: TGCAGTGCTAAGCCGGGACAGGGTACGGGAGAGACCCAGTACTTC
cdr3_aa: CSAKPGQGTGETQYF

j_call: TRBJ2-3
d_call: .
clone_size: few
v_call: TRBV4-1
cdr3_nt: TGCGCCAGCAGCCAAGACTCTATAGCGGACACAGATACGCAGTATTTT
cdr3_aa: CASSQDSIADTDTQYF